These 25 T cell receptor beta chains came from one sample sequenced in a study of blood T cell repertoires in COVID-19. The method was immunoSEQ multiplex PCR; TCRdb's version includes in-frame clones alone and lacks a portion of them. The table lists under 300,000 clones, about 85% of them singletons, with less than 3% in the top ten. The sample comprised PBMCs or T cells enriched from blood (not recorded which). The receptors were sampled from a woman aged 45-65 years who had recovered from COVID-19.

This clone was picked up one time. The chain couples TRBV5-5 to TRBJ1-2; 8 bases are shared with TRBD1. Germline CDR1 and CDR2: SGHKS and YYEKEE (reference sequence). The ends lost 0 bases at V and 4 bases at J; junction bases unmatched: 5. CDR3 length: 15 residues. This CDR3 reads CASSLDWTGPYGYTF. CDR3 sequence (DNA): TGTGCCAGCAGCTTGGATTGGACAGGGCCCTATGGCTACACCTTC.

A few counts support this clone. This chain's CDR3 is CASSYVLGTYEQYF. The CDR3 nucleotides are TGTGCCAGCAGTTACGTGCTGGGCACCTACGAGCAGTACTTC. This chain uses TRBV6-5 with TRBJ2-7, with no clear D. Trimming pared 2 bases from V and 2 bases from J, leaving 10 bases between. CDR3 length: 14 residues. Germline CDR1 reads MNHEY; CDR2 reads SVGAGI.

V is TRBV4-3 and J is TRBJ2-7, with TRBD2 as a possible D gene (6 bases). This CDR3 comprises 17 residues. The germline V gene has CDR1 LGHNA and CDR2 YSLEER. V was cut by 2 bases and J by 3 bases, with 20 bases left in between. CDR3 in amino acids: CASSQQPASGSLYEQYF. CDR3 sequence (DNA): TGCGCCAGCAGCCAACAACCCGCCAGCGGGTCCCTCTACGAGCAGTACTTC.

The rearrangement links TRBV23-1 to TRBJ2-7, with D possibly matching TRBD1 (6 bases). TRBV23-1 is designated an ORF whose function remains uncertain. The CDR3 covers 13 residues. Trimming stripped 4 bases from V and 3 bases from J, with 10 bases between. Written as DNA, the CDR3 is TGCGCCAGCAGTCTGGACAGCTACTACGAGCAGTACTTC. It codes for CASSLDSYYEQYF.

The chain couples TRBV6-5 to TRBJ1-6; D may be TRBD1 (5 bases). Trimming took 2 bases from V and 2 from J, leaving 7 bases between them. The CDR3 is made up of 15 amino acids. Germline-derived CDR1 and CDR2 are MNHEY and SVGAGI. CDR3 sequence: CASSYQTAYNSPLHF. DNA for the CDR3: TGTGCCAGCAGTTACCAGACAGCCTATAATTCACCCCTCCACTTT.

The chain recombines TRBV18 with TRBJ1-6; 7 nucleotides align to TRBD1. Per the germline V gene, CDR1 is KGHSH and CDR2 is LQKENI. The length of the CDR3 is 15 residues. V lost 1 base and J lost 7; bases outside the gene matches: 4. Here the CDR3 DNA reads TGTGCCAGCTCACCACGACAGGGTAGAAATTCACCCCTCCACTTT. Amino acid sequence: CASSPRQGRNSPLHF.

The J gene is TRBJ2-1, the V gene TRBV19; possibly TRBD2 for D (5 bases). This CDR3 comprises 15 residues. V was shortened by 5 bases and J by 3 bases, with 14 bases between the two germline ends. The V gene's germline CDR1 is LNHDA and CDR2 SQIVND (reference sequence). The CDR3 sequence is CASSPPGNLYNEQFF. CDR3 sequence (DNA): TGTGCCAGTAGTCCTCCGGGGAACCTCTACAATGAGCAGTTCTTC.

Concerning this clone itself: Other DNA sequences of this sample code for an identical CDR3. The chain uses TRBV7-9 and TRBJ2-3; 13 positions match TRBD2. Per germline, CDR1 SEHNR and CDR2 FQNEAQ (reference sequence). The CDR3 length is 15 residues. Unmatched junction bases numbered 5, after V lost 5 bases and J lost 6 bases. The CDR3 nucleotides are TGTGCCAGCAGCCTTGGACTAGCGGGAGCCGATACGCAGTATTTT. Amino acids: CASSLGLAGADTQYF. Full variable domain (remainder filled in from reference TRBV7-9 and TRBJ2-3): DTGVSQNPRHKITKRGQNVTFRCDPISEHNRLYWYRQTLGQGPEFLTYFQNEAQLEKSRLLSDRFSAERPKGSFSTLEIQRTEQGDSAMYLCASSLGLAGADTQYFGPGTRLTVL.

The chain combines TRBV6-2 or TRBV6-3 with TRBJ1-5; 12 bases are a match to TRBD1. The CDR3 contains 14 residues. V was pared by 5 bases and J by 7 bases, with 3 bases of the junction left unmatched. Germline V gene sequence: CDR1 MNHEY, CDR2 SVGEGT. The CDR3 region has the DNA TGTGCCAGCAGTCGGGACAGGGGGCGGCAGCCCCAGCATTTT. Translated, it gives CASSRDRGRQPQHF.

This clone has only a few counts. The CDR3 region has the DNA TGTGCCAGCACCCTGGAGTGGGGCCCCTACGAGCAGTACTTC. As protein: CASTLEWGPYEQYF. J is TRBJ2-7 and V is TRBV5-5, with D perhaps TRBD1 (5 bases). V dropped 6 bases and J dropped 2 bases, with 15 bases sitting between them. The germline V gene encodes CDR1 SGHKS and CDR2 YYEKEE (reference sequence). The CDR3 has 14 amino acids.

J is TRBJ1-5 and V is TRBV24-1, with 7 bases aligning to TRBD1. Germline trimming cut 3 bases from V and 2 bases from J; bases unmatched to any gene: 6. CDR3 length: 16 residues. Germline V gene data show CDR1 as KGHDR and CDR2 as SFDVKD. CDR3 sequence (DNA): TGTGCCACCAGTGATCCCCGAGGGGGCGGCAATCAGCCCCAGCATTTT. Translation: CATSDPRGGGNQPQHF.

This chain uses TRBV12-3 or TRBV12-4 with TRBJ2-7; possibly TRBD1 for D (6 bases). The CDR3 is 12 amino acids. The germline V and J ends were trimmed by 5 bases and 11 bases, with 16 bases remaining between them. CDR3 region: CASSRRQVGEYF. CDR3 in DNA: TGTGCCAGCAGTCGCCGACAGGTTGGGGAGTACTTC.

The rearrangement joins TRBV5-5 to TRBJ2-2; D perhaps matches TRBD2 (5 bases). V was clipped by 1 base and J by 6 bases, with 19 bases between them. In germline, CDR1 is SGHKS, CDR2 YYEKEE (reference sequence). The CDR3 consists of 17 residues. The CDR3 nucleotides read TGTGCCAGCAGCTTGAACAGACTACTAGTTAAGGCCGGGGAGCTGTTTTTT. This codes for CASSLNRLLVKAGELFF. The whole variable domain, filled in from reference TRBV5-5 and TRBJ2-2, reads DAGVTQSPTHLIKTRGQQVTLRCSPISGHKSVSWYQQVLGQGPQFIFQYYEKEERGRGNFPDRFSARQFPNYSSELNVNALLLGDSALYLCASSLNRLLVKAGELFFGEGSRLTVL.

The rearrangement links TRBV7-9 to TRBJ1-2; possibly TRBD1 for D (5 bases). Germline CDR1 SEHNR, CDR2 FQNEAQ (reference sequence). This CDR3 has 13 residues. Trimming stripped 6 bases from V and 8 bases from J, with 16 bases between. CDR3 DNA sequence: TGTGCCAGCAGGGCCTTGGGGCCCGGGGGCTACACCTTC. Its protein product is CASRALGPGGYTF. The complete variable domain, with remaining parts taken from reference TRBV7-9 and TRBJ1-2, reads DTGVSQNPRHKITKRGQNVTFRCDPISEHNRLYWYRQTLGQGPEFLTYFQNEAQLEKSRLLSDRFSAERPKGSFSTLEIQRTEQGDSAMYLCASRALGPGGYTFGSGTRLTVV.

Here the CDR3 DNA reads TGTGCCAGCAGCCCCAGCTCCTACGAGCAGTACTTC. It specifies CASSPSSYEQYF. This chain links TRBV7-8 with TRBJ2-7, with D hard to call. Trimming left V 5 bases short and J 0 bases short, with 5 bases between. CDR1 and CDR2 (germline): SGHVS, FQNEAQ. CDR3 length equals 12 residues. Full variable domain (outside the CDR3, taken from reference TRBV7-8 and TRBJ2-7): GAGVSQSPRYKVAKRGQDVALRCDPISGHVSLFWYQQALGQGPEFLTYFQNEAQLDKSGLPSDRFFAERPEGSVSTLKIQRTQQEDSAVYLCASSPSSYEQYFGPGTRLTVT.

The rearrangement joins TRBV30 to TRBJ2-3, with TRBD2 identical over 14 bases. The V segment lost 4 bases and the J segment 8 bases; nucleotides outside the gene matches: 2. The germline V gene encodes CDR1 GTSNPN and CDR2 SVGIG (reference sequence). CDR3 length: 13 residues. CDR3 bases: TGTGCCTGGAAAGGACTAGCGGGAGGTACGCAGTATTTT. Translating gives CAWKGLAGGTQYF.

This chain links TRBV29-1 with TRBJ2-3; unclear D gene. Trimming left V 2 bases short and J 5 bases short, with 8 bases between. Per germline, CDR1 SQVTM and CDR2 ANQGSEA. CDR3 length: 12 amino acids. The CDR3 DNA follows: TGCAGCGTTGAACAGATTGGAGATACGCAGTATTTT. Translating gives CSVEQIGDTQYF.

The V and J genes are TRBV24-1 and TRBJ2-1, with 14 bases matching TRBD2. V lost 0 bases and J lost 12; bases outside the gene matches: 6. Germline assignment: CDR1 KGHDR and CDR2 SFDVKD. The CDR3 loop spans 16 amino acids. The CDR3 coding sequence is TGTGCCACCAGTGATTTGGGGACTAGCGGGAGAGATGGGCAGTTCTTC. Translating it yields CATSDLGTSGRDGQFF.

J is TRBJ2-7 and V is TRBV6-5; perhaps TRBD2 as D (5 bases). The V gene lost 1 base and the J gene lost 0 bases, with 7 bases spanning the gap. CDR3 length equals 14 residues. Germline-derived CDR1 and CDR2 are MNHEY and SVGAGI. CDR3 DNA: TGTGCCAGCAGTTACTTACTAGGCTCCTACGAGCAGTACTTC. It yields the protein CASSYLLGSYEQYF.

As concerns this clone: At one end the junction does not follow the germline gene, possibly because of a read error. J is TRBJ1-1 and V is TRBV6-6; 8 bases line up with TRBD1. The CDR3 loop spans 12 amino acids. From germline, CDR1 is MNHNY and CDR2 SVGAGI (reference sequence). CDR3 in amino acids: CASKNRDRRLLF. CDR3 coding DNA: TGTGCCAGCAAGAATCGGGACAGGCGATTGCTCTTT.

The chain couples TRBV28 to TRBJ2-5; D perhaps matches TRBD2 (6 bases). This CDR3 has 14 residues. From germline, CDR1 is MDHEN and CDR2 SYDVKM. The ends were cut back, 6 bases at V and 4 bases at J, with 15 bases in the middle. The CDR3 spells CASSPGGVRETQYF. For the CDR3, the DNA is TGTGCCAGCAGCCCCGGCGGGGTTCGAGAGACCCAGTACTTC.

This clone was found once. This rearrangement joins TRBV5-6 to TRBJ1-3; TRBD1 agrees at 8 bases. The CDR3 has 16 amino acids. V gave up 4 bases and J gave up 4 bases; unmatched junction bases: 10. Germline values: CDR1 SGHDT, CDR2 YYEEEE. CDR3 coding DNA: TGTGCCAGCAGCCAGCCGGACAGGGTGTCGGGAAACACCATATATTTT. Protein product: CASSQPDRVSGNTIYF.

CDR3 bases: TGTGCCAGCAGCTTAGTAGTGGGAGTAGGTTCACCCCTCCACTTT. It yields the protein CASSLVVGVGSPLHF. J is TRBJ1-6 and V is TRBV7-2; D is undetermined. Trimming shortened V by 1 base and J by 9 bases, and 13 bases separated the two germline ends. The CDR3 length is 15 residues. The germline gives CDR1 SGHTA, CDR2 FQGNSA.

The chain is built from TRBV19 and TRBJ1-1; no firm D call. CDR1 LNHDA and CDR2 SQIVND come from the germline V gene (reference sequence). The CDR3 is made up of 17 amino acids. The germline V and J ends were trimmed by 0 bases and 4 bases, with 18 bases remaining between them. CDR3 loop: CASSIDPRARGSTEAFF. The CDR3 bases are TGTGCCAGTAGTATAGATCCGAGGGCGCGCGGCAGCACTGAAGCTTTCTTT. Using reference TRBV19 and TRBJ1-1 for the parts outside the CDR3, the full variable domain is DGGITQSPKYLFRKEGQNVTLSCEQNLNHDAMYWYRQDPGQGLRLIYYSQIVNDFQKGDIAEGYSVSREKKESFPLTVTSAQKNPTAFYLCASSIDPRARGSTEAFFGQGTRLTVV.

This chain uses TRBV3-1 (or the pseudogene TRBV3-2) with TRBJ1-2, with D unresolved. The ends were cut back, 1 base at V and 4 bases at J, with 10 bases in the middle. The CDR3 extends over 14 amino acids. The germline V gene has CDR1 LGHDT and CDR2 YNNKEL (reference sequence). DNA for the CDR3: TGTGCCAGCAGCCAAGGTGGGAGTTTCTATGGCTACACCTTC. Protein: CASSQGGSFYGYTF.